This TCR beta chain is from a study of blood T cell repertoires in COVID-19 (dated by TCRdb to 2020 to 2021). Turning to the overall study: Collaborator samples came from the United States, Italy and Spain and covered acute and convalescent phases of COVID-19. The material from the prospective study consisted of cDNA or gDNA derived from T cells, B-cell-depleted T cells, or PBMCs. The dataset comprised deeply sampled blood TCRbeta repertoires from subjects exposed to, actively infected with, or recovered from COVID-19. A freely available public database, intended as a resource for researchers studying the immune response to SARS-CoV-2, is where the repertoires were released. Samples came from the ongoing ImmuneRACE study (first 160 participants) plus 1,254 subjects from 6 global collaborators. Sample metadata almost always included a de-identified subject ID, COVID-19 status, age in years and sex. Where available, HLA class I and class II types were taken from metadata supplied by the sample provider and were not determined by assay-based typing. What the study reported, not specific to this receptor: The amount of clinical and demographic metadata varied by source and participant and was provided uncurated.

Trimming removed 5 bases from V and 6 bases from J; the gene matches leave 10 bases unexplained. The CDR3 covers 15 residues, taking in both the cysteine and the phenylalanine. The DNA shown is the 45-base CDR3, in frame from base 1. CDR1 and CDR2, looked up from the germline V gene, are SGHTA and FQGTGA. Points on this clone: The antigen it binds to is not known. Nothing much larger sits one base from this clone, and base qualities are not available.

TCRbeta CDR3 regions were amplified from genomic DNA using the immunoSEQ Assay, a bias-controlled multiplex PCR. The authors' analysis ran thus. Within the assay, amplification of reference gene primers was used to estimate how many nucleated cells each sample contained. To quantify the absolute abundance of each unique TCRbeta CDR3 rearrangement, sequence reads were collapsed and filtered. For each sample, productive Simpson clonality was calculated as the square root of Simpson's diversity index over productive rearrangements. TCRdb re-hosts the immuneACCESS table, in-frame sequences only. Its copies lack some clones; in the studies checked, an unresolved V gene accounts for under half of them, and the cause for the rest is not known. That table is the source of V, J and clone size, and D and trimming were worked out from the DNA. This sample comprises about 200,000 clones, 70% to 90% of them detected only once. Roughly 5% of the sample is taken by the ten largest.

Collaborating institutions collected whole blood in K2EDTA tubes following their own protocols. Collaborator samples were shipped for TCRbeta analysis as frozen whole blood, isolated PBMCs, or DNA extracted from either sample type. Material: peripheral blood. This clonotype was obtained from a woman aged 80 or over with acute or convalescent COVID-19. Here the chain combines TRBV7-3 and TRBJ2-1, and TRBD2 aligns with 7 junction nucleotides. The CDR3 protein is CASSLLAVPINEQFF. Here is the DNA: TGTGCCAGCAGCCTTCTAGCGGTCCCGATCAATGAGCAGTTCTTC.